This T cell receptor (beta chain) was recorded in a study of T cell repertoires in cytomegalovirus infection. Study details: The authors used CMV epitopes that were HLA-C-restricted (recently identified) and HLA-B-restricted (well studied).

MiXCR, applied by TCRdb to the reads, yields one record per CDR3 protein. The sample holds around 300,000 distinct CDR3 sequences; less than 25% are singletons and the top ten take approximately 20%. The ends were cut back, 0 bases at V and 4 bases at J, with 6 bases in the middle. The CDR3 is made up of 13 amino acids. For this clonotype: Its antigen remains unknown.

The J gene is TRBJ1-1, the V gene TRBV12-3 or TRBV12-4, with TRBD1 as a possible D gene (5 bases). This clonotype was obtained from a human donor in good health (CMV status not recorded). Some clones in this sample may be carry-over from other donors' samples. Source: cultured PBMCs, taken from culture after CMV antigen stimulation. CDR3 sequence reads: CASSLAGVTEAFF. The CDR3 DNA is TGTGCCAGCAGTTTAGCAGGGGTCACTGAAGCTTTCTTT.